This T cell receptor (beta chain) was sequenced during a study of T cell changes during pregnancy in multiple sclerosis. Clones were sequenced by immunoSEQ multiplex PCR, and TCRdb holds only the in-frame ones, with some missing. The data hold 35,000 to 40,000 clones, with over 75% observed a single time. The germline CDR1 and CDR2 sequences are SGHRS and YFSETQ. The CDR3 length is 15 residues. Trimming took 0 bases from V and 5 from J; bases not matched to a gene: 4. The starting material was CD4+ T cells from peripheral blood mononuclear cells, obtained before pregnancy. The TCR comes from a female donor with multiple sclerosis, enrolled in a pregnancy study. This sequence joins TRBV5-1 and TRBJ2-5, with 10 bases lining up with TRBD2. CDR3 in amino acids: CASSLVSSGSETQYF. CDR3 nucleotides: TGCGCCAGCAGCTTGGTGTCTAGCGGGAGCGAGACCCAGTACTTC. Based on the CDR3 plus reference TRBV5-1 and TRBJ2-5, the full variable domain is KAGVTQTPRYLIKTRGQQVTLSCSPISGHRSVSWYQQTPGQGLQFLFEYFSETQRNKGNFPGRFSGRQFSNSRSEMNVSTLELGDSALYLCASSLVSSGSETQYFGPGTRLLVL.